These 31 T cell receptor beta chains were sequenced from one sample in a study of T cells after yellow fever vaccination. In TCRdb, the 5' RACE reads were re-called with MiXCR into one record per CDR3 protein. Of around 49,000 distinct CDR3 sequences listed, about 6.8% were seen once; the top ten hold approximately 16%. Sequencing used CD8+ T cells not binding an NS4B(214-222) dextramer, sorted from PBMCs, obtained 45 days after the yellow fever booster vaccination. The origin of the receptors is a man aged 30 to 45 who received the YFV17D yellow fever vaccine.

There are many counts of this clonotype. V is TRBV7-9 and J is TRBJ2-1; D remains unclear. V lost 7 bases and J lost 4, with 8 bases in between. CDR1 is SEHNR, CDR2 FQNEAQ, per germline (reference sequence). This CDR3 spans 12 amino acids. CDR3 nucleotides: TGTGCCAGCACGGGTGATTACAATGAGCAGTTCTTC. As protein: CASTGDYNEQFF.

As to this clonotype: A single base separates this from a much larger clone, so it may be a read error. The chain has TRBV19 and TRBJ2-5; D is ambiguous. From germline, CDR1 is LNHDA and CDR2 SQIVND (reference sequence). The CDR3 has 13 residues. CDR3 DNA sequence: TGTGCCAGTAGTCTCAGTAATTCGGAGAGCCAGTACTTC. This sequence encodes CASSLSNSESQYF.

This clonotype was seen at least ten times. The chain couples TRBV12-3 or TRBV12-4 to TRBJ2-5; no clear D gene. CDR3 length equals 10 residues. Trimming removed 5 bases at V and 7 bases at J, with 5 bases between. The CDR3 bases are TGTGCCAGCAGTATGGGGACCCAGTACTTC. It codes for CASSMGTQYF.

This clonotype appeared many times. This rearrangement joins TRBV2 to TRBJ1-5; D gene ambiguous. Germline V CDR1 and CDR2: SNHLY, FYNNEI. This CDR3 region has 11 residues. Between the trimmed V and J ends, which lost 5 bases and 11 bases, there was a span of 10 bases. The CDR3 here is CASSSDGAQHF. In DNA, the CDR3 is TGTGCCAGCAGTTCGGACGGGGCCCAGCATTTT.

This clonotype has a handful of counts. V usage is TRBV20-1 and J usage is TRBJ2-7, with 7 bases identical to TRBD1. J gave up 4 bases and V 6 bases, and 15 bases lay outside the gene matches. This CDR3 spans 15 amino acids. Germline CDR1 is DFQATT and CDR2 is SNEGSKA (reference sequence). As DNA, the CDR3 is TGCAGTGCCCAGGACAGGTCTGGGTGGGAATACGAGCAGTACTTC. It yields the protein CSAQDRSGWEYEQYF.

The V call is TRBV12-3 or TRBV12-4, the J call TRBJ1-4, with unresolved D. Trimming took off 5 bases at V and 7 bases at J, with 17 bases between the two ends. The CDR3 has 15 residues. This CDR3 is CASSGRAANPEKLFF. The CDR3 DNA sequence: TGTGCCAGCAGTGGTCGGGCAGCGAACCCTGAAAAACTGTTTTTT.

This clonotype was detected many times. CDR3 nucleotides: TGCAGTGCTATAACAAACCCCCCGGGACAGAGTAATTTCGATACGCAGTATTTT. It codes for CSAITNPPGQSNFDTQYF. This chain links TRBV20-1 with TRBJ2-3; TRBD1 matches at 7 bases. Germline lookup yields CDR1 DFQATT and CDR2 SNEGSKA (reference sequence). J gave up 6 bases and V 4 bases, and 22 bases lay outside the gene matches. The CDR3 contains 18 residues.

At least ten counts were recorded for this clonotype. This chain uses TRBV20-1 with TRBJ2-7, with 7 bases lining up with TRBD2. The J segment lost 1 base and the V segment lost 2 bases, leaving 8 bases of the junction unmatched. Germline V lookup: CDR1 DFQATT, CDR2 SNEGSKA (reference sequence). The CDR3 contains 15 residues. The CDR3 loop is CSARSMAGASYEQYF. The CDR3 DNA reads TGCAGTGCTAGAAGTATGGCGGGAGCGTCCTACGAGCAGTACTTC.

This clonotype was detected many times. CDR3 DNA: TGTGCCAGCAGCTACGGGACTAGCGGAGGAGGGTACAATGAGCAGTTCTTC. This encodes CASSYGTSGGGYNEQFF. This chain links TRBV11-3 with TRBJ2-1, with 11 nucleotides matching TRBD2. The V gene's germline CDR1 is SGHNT and CDR2 YENEEA. Germline trimming cut 4 bases from V and 4 bases from J; bases unmatched to any gene: 9. CDR3 length equals 17 residues. Full variable domain (rest looked up from reference TRBV11-3 and TRBJ2-1): EAGVVQSPRYKIIEKKQPVAFWCNPISGHNTLYWYLQNLGQGPELLIRYENEEAVDDSQLPKDRFSAERLKGVDSTLKIQPAELGDSAVYLCASSYGTSGGGYNEQFFGPGTRLTVL.

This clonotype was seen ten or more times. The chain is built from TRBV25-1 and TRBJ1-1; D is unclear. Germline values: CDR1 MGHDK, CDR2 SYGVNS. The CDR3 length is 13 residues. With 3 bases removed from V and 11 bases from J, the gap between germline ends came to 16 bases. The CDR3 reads CASSDSGLLPAFF. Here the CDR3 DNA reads TGTGCCAGCAGTGATAGCGGGCTTTTACCGGCTTTCTTT. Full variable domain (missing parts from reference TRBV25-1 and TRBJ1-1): EADIYQTPRYLVIGTGKKITLECSQTMGHDKMYWYQQDPGMELHLIHYSYGVNSTEKGDLSSESTVSRIRTEHFPLTLESARPSHTSQYLCASSDSGLLPAFFGQGTRLTVV.

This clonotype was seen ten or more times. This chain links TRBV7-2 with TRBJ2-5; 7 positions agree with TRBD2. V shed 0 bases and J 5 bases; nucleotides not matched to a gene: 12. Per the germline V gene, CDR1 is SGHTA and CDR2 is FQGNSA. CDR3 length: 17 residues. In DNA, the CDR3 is TGTGCCAGCAGCTTAGCGGAGACCGGACTAGTGGGGGAGACCCAGTACTTC. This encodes CASSLAETGLVGETQYF. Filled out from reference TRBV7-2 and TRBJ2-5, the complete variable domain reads GAGVSQSPSNKVTEKGKDVELRCDPISGHTALYWYRQSLGQGLEFLIYFQGNSAPDKSGLPSDRFSAERTGGSVSTLTIQRTQQEDSAVYLCASSLAETGLVGETQYFGPGTRLLVL.

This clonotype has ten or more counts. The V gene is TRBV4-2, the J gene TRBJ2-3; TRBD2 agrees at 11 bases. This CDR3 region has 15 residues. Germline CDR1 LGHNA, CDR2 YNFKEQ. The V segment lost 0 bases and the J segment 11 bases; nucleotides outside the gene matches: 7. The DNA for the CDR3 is TGTGCCAGCAGCCAAGATGGATCGGGACTAGCGGTGCAGTATTTT. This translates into CASSQDGSGLAVQYF.

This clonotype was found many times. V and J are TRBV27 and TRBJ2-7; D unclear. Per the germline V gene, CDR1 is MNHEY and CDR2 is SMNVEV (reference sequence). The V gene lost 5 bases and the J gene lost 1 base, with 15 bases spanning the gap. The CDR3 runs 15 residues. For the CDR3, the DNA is TGTGCCAGCAGTCTGGCAGGAATTGGGTCCTACGAGCAGTACTTC. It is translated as CASSLAGIGSYEQYF.

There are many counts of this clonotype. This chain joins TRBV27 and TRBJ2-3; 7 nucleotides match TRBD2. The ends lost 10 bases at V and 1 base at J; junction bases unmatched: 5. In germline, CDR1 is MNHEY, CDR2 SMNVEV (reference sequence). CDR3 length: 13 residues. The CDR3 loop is CATRGGGTDTQYF. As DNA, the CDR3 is TGTGCCACCCGGGGAGGGGGCACAGATACGCAGTATTTT.

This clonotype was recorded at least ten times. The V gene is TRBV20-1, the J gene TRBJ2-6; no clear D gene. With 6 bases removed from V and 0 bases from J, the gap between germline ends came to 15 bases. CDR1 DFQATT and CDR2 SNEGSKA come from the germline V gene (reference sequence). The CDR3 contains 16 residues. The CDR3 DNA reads TGCAGTGCAAATGCAGCTGCGGACTCTGGGGCCAACGTCCTGACTTTC. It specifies CSANAAADSGANVLTF.

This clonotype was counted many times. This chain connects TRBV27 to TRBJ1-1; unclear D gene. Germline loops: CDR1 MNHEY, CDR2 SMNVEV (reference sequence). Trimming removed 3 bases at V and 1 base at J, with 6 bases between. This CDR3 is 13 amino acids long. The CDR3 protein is CASSFSENTEAFF. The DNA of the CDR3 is TGTGCCAGCAGTTTTAGCGAGAACACTGAAGCTTTCTTT.

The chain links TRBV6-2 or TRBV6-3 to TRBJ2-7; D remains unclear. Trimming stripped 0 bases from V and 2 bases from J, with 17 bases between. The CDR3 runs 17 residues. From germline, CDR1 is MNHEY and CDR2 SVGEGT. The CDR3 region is CASSYSITSERAYEQYF. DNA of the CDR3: TGTGCCAGCAGTTACTCCATTACGTCCGAGAGAGCCTACGAGCAGTACTTC.

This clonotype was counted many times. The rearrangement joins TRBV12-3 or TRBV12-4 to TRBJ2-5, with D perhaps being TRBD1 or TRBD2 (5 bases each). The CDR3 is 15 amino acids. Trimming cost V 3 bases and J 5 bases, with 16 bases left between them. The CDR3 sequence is CASSFASGGGETQYF. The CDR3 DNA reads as TGTGCCAGCAGTTTCGCTAGTGGGGGTGGTGAGACCCAGTACTTC.

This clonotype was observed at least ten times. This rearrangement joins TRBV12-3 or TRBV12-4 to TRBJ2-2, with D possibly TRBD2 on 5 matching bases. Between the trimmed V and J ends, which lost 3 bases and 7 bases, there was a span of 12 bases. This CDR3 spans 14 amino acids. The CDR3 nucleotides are TGTGCCAGCAGTTTCCGAGGGATGGTCGGGGAGCTGTTTTTT. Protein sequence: CASSFRGMVGELFF.

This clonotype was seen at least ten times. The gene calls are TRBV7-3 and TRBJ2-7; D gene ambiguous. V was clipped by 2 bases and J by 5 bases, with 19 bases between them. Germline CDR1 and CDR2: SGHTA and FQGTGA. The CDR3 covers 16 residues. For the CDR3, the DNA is TGTGCCAGCAGCTTAGGGCAGGCAGACTTAGGACACGAGCAGTACTTC. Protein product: CASSLGQADLGHEQYF.

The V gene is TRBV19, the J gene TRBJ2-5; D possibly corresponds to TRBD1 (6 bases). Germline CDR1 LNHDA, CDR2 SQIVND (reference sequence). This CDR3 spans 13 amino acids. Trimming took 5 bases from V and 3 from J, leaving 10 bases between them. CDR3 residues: CASSWAGEETQYF. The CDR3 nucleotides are TGTGCCAGTAGTTGGGCAGGGGAAGAGACCCAGTACTTC.

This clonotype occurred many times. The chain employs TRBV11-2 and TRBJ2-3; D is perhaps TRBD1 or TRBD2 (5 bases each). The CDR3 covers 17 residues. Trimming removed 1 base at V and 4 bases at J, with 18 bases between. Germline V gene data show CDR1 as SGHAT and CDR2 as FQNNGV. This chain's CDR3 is CASSLVGEYIWSDTQYF. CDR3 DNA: TGTGCCAGCAGCTTAGTAGGGGAGTACATCTGGTCAGATACGCAGTATTTT.

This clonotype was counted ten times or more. The CDR3 reads CASSYVSGANVLTF. CDR3 DNA sequence: TGTGCCAGCAGTTACGTCTCTGGGGCCAACGTCCTGACTTTC. The rearrangement joins TRBV6-2 or TRBV6-3 to TRBJ2-6; D gene uncertain. This CDR3 has 14 amino acids. Germline-derived CDR1 and CDR2 are MNHEY and SVGEGT. V lost 2 bases and J 0 bases, leaving 2 bases between the germline ends.

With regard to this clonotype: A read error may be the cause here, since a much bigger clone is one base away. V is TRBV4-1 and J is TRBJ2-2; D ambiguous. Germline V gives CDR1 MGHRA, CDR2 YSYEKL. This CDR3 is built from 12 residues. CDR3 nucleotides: TGCGCCAACAGCCGATCTCTCGGGGAGCTGTTTTTT. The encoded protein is CANSRSLGELFF.

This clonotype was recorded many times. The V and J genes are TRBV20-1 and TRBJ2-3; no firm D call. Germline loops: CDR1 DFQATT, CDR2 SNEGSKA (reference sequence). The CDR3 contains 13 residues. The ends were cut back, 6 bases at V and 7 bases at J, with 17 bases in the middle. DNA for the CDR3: TGCAGTGCCCTCCTAATACCCCTGAATACGCAGTATTTT. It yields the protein CSALLIPLNTQYF.

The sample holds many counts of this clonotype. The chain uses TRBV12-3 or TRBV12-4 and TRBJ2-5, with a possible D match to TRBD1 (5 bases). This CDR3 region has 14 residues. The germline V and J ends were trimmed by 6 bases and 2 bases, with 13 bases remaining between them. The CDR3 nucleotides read TGTGCCAGCAGCCCCCTTCGGACACAAGAGACCCAGTACTTC. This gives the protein CASSPLRTQETQYF.

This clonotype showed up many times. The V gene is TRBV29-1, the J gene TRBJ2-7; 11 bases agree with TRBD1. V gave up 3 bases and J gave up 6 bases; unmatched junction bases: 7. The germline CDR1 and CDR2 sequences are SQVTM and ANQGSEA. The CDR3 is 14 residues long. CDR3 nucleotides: TGCAGCGTTGAGTCCGGGACAGGGGGTCTCGAGCAGTACTTC. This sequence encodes CSVESGTGGLEQYF.

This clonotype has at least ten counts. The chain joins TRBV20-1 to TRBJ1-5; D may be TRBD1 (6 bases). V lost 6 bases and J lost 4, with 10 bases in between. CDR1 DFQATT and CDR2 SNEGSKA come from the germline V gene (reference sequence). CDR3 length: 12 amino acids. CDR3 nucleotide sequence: TGCAGTGCCCGAGGACAGAATCAGCCCCAGCATTTT. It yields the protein CSARGQNQPQHF.

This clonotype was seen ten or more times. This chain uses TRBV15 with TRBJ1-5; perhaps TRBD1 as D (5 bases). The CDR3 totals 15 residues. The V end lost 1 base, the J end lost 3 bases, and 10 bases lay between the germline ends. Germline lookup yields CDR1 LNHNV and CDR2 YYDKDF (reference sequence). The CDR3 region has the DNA TGTGCCACCAGCAGAGGAAGACAGTACAATCAGCCCCAGCATTTT. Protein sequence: CATSRGRQYNQPQHF.

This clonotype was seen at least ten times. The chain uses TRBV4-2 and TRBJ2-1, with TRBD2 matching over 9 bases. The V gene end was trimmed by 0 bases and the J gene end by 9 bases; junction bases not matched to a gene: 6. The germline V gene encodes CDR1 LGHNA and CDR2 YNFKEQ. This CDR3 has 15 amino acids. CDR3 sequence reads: CASSQEVAGVPEQFF. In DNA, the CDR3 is TGTGCCAGCAGCCAAGAGGTAGCGGGAGTCCCTGAGCAGTTCTTC.

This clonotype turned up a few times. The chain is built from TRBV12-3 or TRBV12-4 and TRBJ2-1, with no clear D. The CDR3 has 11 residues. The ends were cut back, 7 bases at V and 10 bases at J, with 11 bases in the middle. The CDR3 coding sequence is TGTGCCAGCACTACCTTAAGGGAGCAGTTCTTC. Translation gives CASTTLREQFF.